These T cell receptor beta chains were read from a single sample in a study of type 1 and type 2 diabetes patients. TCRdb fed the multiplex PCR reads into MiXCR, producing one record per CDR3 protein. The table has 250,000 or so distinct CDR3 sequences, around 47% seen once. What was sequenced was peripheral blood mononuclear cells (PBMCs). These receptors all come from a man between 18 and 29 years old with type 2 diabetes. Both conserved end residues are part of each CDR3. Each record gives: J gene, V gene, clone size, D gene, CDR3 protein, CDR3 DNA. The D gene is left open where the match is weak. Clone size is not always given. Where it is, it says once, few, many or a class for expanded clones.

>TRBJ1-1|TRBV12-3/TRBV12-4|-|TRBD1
CASSPGTGSPEAFF
TGTGCCAGCAGTCCCGGGACAGGGTCACCTGAAGCTTTCTTT
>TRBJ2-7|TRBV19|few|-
CASSAGDSTYEQYF
TGTGCCAGTAGTGCGGGGGACAGTACCTACGAGCAGTACTTC
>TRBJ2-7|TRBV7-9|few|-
CASTSNGPYEQYF
TGTGCCAGCACCTCCAACGGACCCTACGAGCAGTACTTC
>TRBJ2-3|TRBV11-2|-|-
CASTHHQQILGTDTQYF
TGTGCCAGCACACATCACCAACAGATCCTTGGGACAGATACGCAGTATTTT
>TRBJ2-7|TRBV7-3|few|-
CASSPGGGVSSYEQYF
TGTGCCAGCAGCCCCGGCGGGGGCGTAAGCTCCTACGAGCAGTACTTC
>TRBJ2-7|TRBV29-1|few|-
CSVLVGGYEQYF
TGCAGCGTTCTGGTAGGGGGCTACGAGCAGTACTTC
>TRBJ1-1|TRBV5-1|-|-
CASTGGAPTEAFF
TGCGCCAGCACCGGAGGGGCGCCAACTGAAGCTTTCTTT
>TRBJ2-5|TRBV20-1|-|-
CSARISGDQETQYF
TGCAGTGCTAGGATTTCAGGGGACCAAGAGACCCAGTACTTC
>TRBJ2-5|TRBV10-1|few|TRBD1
CASSDQTGIQETQYF
TGCGCCAGCAGTGACCAGACAGGGATTCAAGAGACCCAGTACTTC
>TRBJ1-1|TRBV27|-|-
CASSRNLQQGEAFF
TGTGCCAGCAGCCGGAATTTACAGCAGGGTGAAGCTTTCTTT
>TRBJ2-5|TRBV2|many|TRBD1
CASKTGQGRAETQYF
TGTGCCAGCAAGACCGGACAGGGACGGGCAGAGACCCAGTACTTC
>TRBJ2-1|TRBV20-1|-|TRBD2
CSAERGKQYNEQFF
TGCAGTGCTGAGCGGGGGAAGCAATACAATGAGCAGTTCTTC
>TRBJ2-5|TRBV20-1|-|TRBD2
CSAIAGGAGETQYF
TGCAGTGCTATAGCGGGGGGGGCCGGGGAGACCCAGTACTTC
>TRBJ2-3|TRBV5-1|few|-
CASSADPELWDTQYF
TGCGCCAGCAGCGCGGACCCAGAGCTGTGGGATACGCAGTATTTT
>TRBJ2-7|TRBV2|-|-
CASSEAWAGVYEQYF
TGTGCCAGCAGTGAAGCGTGGGCAGGGGTCTACGAGCAGTACTTC
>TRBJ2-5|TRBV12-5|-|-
CASGFGHEETQYF
TGTGCTAGTGGTTTCGGCCACGAGGAGACCCAGTACTTC
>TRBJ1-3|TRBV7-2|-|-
CASSPSTGAGNTIYF
TGTGCCAGCAGCCCATCCACAGGAGCTGGAAACACCATATATTTT
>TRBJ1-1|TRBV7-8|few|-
CASSPKPGLEAFF
TGTGCCAGCAGCCCGAAGCCGGGACTGGAAGCTTTCTTT
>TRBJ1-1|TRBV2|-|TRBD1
CASKFTGGAGTEAFF
TGTGCCAGCAAGTTTACAGGGGGGGCGGGCACTGAAGCTTTCTTT
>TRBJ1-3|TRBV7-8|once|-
CASSMILGGGPGNTIYF
TGTGCCAGCAGTATGATTCTAGGGGGGGGGCCTGGAAACACCATATATTTT
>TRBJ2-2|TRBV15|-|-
CATSRDSDRHRGGELFF
TGTGCCACCAGCAGAGACTCTGACAGACATCGGGGCGGGGAGCTGTTTTTT
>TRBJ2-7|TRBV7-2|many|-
CASSLLHEQYF
TGTGCCAGCAGCTTACTTCACGAGCAGTACTTC
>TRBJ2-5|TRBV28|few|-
CASSHLGIQETQYF
TGTGCCAGCAGCCATCTTGGGATCCAAGAGACCCAGTACTTC
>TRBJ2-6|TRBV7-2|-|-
CASSEGRSSGANVLTF
TGTGCCAGCAGTGAGGGCAGGAGCTCTGGGGCCAACGTCCTGACTTTC
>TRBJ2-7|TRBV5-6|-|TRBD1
CASSLEGQVYEQYF
TGTGCCAGCAGCTTGGAGGGACAGGTCTACGAGCAGTACTTC
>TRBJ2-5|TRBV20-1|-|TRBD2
CSARATGGNLETQYF
TGCAGTGCTAGAGCGACGGGGGGAAATTTAGAGACCCAGTACTTC
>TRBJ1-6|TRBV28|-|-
CASSSKVGQLNSPLHF
TGTGCCAGCAGCTCCAAGGTCGGACAGCTAAATTCACCCCTCCACTTT
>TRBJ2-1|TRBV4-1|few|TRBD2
CASSRTSGELLFF
TGCGCCAGCAGCCGGACTAGCGGAGAGTTACTGTTCTTC
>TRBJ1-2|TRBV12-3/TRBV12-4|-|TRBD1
CASSAGTGGRGYTF
TGTGCCAGCAGCGCCGGGACAGGGGGCCGCGGCTACACCTTC
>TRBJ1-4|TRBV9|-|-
CASSDTANEKLFF
TGTGCCAGCAGCGACACGGCAAATGAAAAACTGTTTTTT
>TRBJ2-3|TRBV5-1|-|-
CASSLASASTDTQYF
TGCGCCAGCAGCTTGGCGTCAGCGAGCACAGATACGCAGTATTTT
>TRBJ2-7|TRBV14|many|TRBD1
CASSDRAYEQYF
TGTGCCAGCAGCGACAGGGCCTACGAGCAGTACTTC
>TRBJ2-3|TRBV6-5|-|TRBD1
CASRGTGEDTQYF
TGTGCCAGCAGGGGGACAGGAGAAGATACGCAGTATTTT
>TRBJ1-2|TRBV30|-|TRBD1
CGTGNYGYTF
TGTGGGACAGGGAACTATGGCTACACCTTC
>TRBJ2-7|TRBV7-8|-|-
CASSARYYEQYF
TGTGCCAGCAGCGCACGGTACTACGAGCAGTACTTC
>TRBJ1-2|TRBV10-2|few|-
CASSDDASEAGAYGYTF
TGCGCCAGCAGTGATGATGCCAGCGAAGCAGGGGCCTATGGCTACACCTTC
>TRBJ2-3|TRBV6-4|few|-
CASSDSPGSSPDTQYF
TGTGCCAGCAGTGACTCGCCCGGGAGTTCCCCAGATACGCAGTATTTT
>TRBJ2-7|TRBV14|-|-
CASAAAIDEQYF
TGTGCCAGCGCGGCAGCCATCGACGAGCAGTACTTC
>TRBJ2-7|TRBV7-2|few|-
CASSLDMGGEQYF
TGTGCCAGCAGCTTAGATATGGGTGGGGAGCAGTACTTC
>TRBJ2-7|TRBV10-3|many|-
CAISETGSSYEQYF
TGTGCCATCAGTGAGACAGGGAGCTCCTACGAGCAGTACTTC
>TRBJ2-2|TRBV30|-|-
CAWSVSGSGELFF
TGTGCCTGGAGTGTATCGGGCTCCGGGGAGCTGTTTTTT
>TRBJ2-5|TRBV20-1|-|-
CSVAAPVQETQYF
TGCAGCGTTGCAGCGCCGGTACAAGAGACCCAGTACTTC
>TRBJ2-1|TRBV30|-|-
CAWTSENNEQFF
TGTGCCTGGACTAGCGAAAACAATGAGCAGTTCTTC
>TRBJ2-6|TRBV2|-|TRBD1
CASSARDSSGANVLTF
TGTGCCAGCAGTGCACGGGACAGCTCTGGGGCCAACGTCCTGACTTTC
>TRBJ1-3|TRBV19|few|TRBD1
CASTIPWTGTKTGNTIYF
TGTGCCAGTACGATTCCATGGACAGGGACCAAAACTGGAAACACCATATATTTT
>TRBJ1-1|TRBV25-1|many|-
CASRQGRSTEAFF
TGTGCCAGCAGACAGGGACGGAGCACTGAAGCTTTCTTT
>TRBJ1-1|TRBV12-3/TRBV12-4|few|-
CASSPFVNTEAFF
TGTGCCAGCAGCCCCTTCGTGAACACTGAAGCTTTCTTT
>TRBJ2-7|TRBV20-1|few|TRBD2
CSARDLGEGPGEQYF
TGCAGTGCTAGAGATTTGGGGGAGGGCCCGGGAGAGCAGTACTTC
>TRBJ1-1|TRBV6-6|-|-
CASSYGGRDTEAFF
TGTGCCAGCAGTTACGGAGGGAGAGACACTGAAGCTTTCTTT
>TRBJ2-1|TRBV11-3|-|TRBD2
CASSRTSGQLNEQFF
TGTGCCAGCAGCCGGACTAGCGGCCAACTCAATGAGCAGTTCTTC
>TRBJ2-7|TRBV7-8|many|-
CASSLGRGDEQYF
TGTGCCAGCAGCTTAGGCAGGGGTGACGAGCAGTACTTC
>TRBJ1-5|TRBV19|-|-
CASSMSSNQPQHF
TGTGCCAGTAGTATGAGTAGCAATCAGCCCCAGCATTTT
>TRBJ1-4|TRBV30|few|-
CAWSPSNEKLFF
TGTGCCTGGAGTCCATCGAATGAAAAACTGTTTTTT